These T cell receptor beta chains were read from a single sample in a study of technical replicates of blood from a handful of donors. The table came from immunoSEQ multiplex PCR; TCRdb's copy has only in-frame clones and leaves some out. The table records under 90,000 clones, approximately 96% of them present only once. Input material: T cells isolated from PBMCs. These receptors all come from a human donor in good health. Both conserved end residues are part of each CDR3. The D gene is left open where the match is weak. Clone sizes are given selectively: once, few, many, or a class where the clone is expanded.

size	V	D	J	DNA	CDR3
-	TRBV27	-	TRBJ1-1	TGTGCCAGCAGTTTAGGCAGGGACACTGAAGCTTTCTTT	CASSLGRDTEAFF
-	TRBV4-1	-	TRBJ1-1	TGCGCCAGCAGCCAAGATCGAGGCTACGGGGACACTGAAGCTTTCTTT	CASSQDRGYGDTEAFF
-	TRBV28	-	TRBJ1-1	TGTGCCAGCAGTAGGCTGAGGGAAATATTGAAAGCTTTCTTT	CASSRLREILKAFF
once	TRBV6-5	TRBD1	TRBJ1-6	TGTGCCAGCAGTTTAGCCGGGACAGATAATTCACCCCTCCACTTT	CASSLAGTDNSPLHF
-	TRBV6-1	-	TRBJ2-7	TGTGCCAGCAGTGAAGCAGGGGTCCCACCGATTTACGAGCAGTACTTC	CASSEAGVPPIYEQYF
-	TRBV11-2	-	TRBJ1-1	TGTGCCAGCAGCTTAGTCCCACAGGGCGGGCGCACTGAAGCTTTCTTT	CASSLVPQGGRTEAFF
-	TRBV7-8	-	TRBJ2-3	TGTGCCAGCAGCTTATTATTCACAGATACGCAGTATTTT	CASSLLFTDTQYF
-	TRBV10-1	TRBD1	TRBJ2-2	TGCGCCAGCAGCGACTGGGACAGGGGTAATACCGGGGAGCTGTTTTTT	CASSDWDRGNTGELFF
-	TRBV9	-	TRBJ2-2	TGTGCCAGCAGCCGCAGGACGAACACCGGGGAGCTGTTTTTT	CASSRRTNTGELFF
-	TRBV6-5	TRBD2	TRBJ2-7	TGTGCCAGCAGTTCCAGTACTAGCGGGAAATCCTACGAGCAGTACTTC	CASSSSTSGKSYEQYF
-	TRBV2	-	TRBJ2-3	TGTGCCAGCCAAGAGGGAGCAACGACAGATACGCAGTATTTT	CASQEGATTDTQYF
-	TRBV19	-	TRBJ1-1	TGTGCCAGTAGTGCGGCACAGGGTTTGTGGGCTTTCTTT	CASSAAQGLWAFF
-	TRBV15	-	TRBJ1-3	TGTGCCACCAGCAAGGGAGGGATCTCTGGAAACACCATATATTTT	CATSKGGISGNTIYF
-	TRBV4-1	TRBD1	TRBJ1-1	TGCGCCAGCAGCCTAGAGCCGGGACAGGGTTGGAATGAAGCTTTCTTT	CASSLEPGQGWNEAFF
-	TRBV30	-	TRBJ2-5	TGTGCCTGGAGTGTTACCGGGGAGACCCAGTACTTC	CAWSVTGETQYF
once	TRBV30	-	TRBJ2-7	TGTGCCTGGAATGGCAGGGGTCGCCTCCCGCAGTACTTC	CAWNGRGRLPQYF
-	TRBV6-1	-	TRBJ1-1	TGTGCCAGCAGTGCGGACTATTCAATCTTGAACACTGAAGCTTTCTTT	CASSADYSILNTEAFF
-	TRBV19	-	TRBJ1-2	TGTGCCAGTAGTATAGAAGCAGGGCCCGGCTACACCTTC	CASSIEAGPGYTF
-	TRBV19	TRBD1	TRBJ2-3	TGTGCCAGTAGTCAACAGGGGACAGATACGCAGTATTTT	CASSQQGTDTQYF
-	TRBV6-6	-	TRBJ2-7	TGTGCCAGCAGCCCCGCGGGTTACTACGAGCAGTACTTC	CASSPAGYYEQYF
-	TRBV7-2	-	TRBJ1-2	TGTGCCAGCAGCGTAAGCAGGGCAGACTATGGCTACACCTTC	CASSVSRADYGYTF
-	TRBV4-1	TRBD2	TRBJ2-3	TGCGCCAGCAGCCCCGGGACTAGCGGGACTGCTTGGACAGATACGCAGTATTTT	CASSPGTSGTAWTDTQYF
-	TRBV25-1	TRBD1	TRBJ1-1	TGTGCCAGCGTCCGGGGACAGGGGGCAGATAAAGCTTTCTTT	CASVRGQGADKAFF
-	TRBV5-1	TRBD2	TRBJ2-3	TGCGCCAGCAGCTTGGGTTGGATTAGCGGGGAGCTCACAGATACGCAGTATTTT	CASSLGWISGELTDTQYF
-	TRBV14	-	TRBJ2-2	TGTGCCAGCAGCCAATGGGTCGGCGGCAACACCGGGGAGCTGTTTTTT	CASSQWVGGNTGELFF
-	TRBV29-1	-	TRBJ2-1	TGCAGCGTTGCCGACACAAGCTCCTACAATGAGCAGTTCTTC	CSVADTSSYNEQFF